Sequencing of this T cell receptor (beta chain) was carried out in a study of shared T cell receptors in the human thymus. This table comes from immunoSEQ multiplex PCR, and its TCRdb copy is limited to in-frame clones, with some not included. Of 700,000 or so clones listed, approximately 85% are singletons. The CDR3 has 15 residues. Germline assignment: CDR1 MNHNY and CDR2 SVGAGI (reference sequence). The V gene end was trimmed by 6 bases and the J gene end by 10 bases; junction bases not matched to a gene: 11. Another study also made use of these data, one on human thymus T cells. This second report adds: Serving as donors were healthy Finnish infants, each of whom was having open corrective surgery for congenital heart defects. Thymus specimens were resections from corrective heart surgery. Seemingly biased V and J gene usage marked thymic and blood repertoires. Related research has reported that thymic repertoires overlap highly among unrelated individuals.

This clonotype was sampled from a girl less than two years old with a congenital heart defect. Sequencing used thymocytes. The V call is TRBV6-6, the J call TRBJ1-6; TRBD1 matches 8 bases. CDR3 sequence (DNA): TGTGCCAGCAGGTCTATTGGGACAGGAGGCTCACCCCTCCACTTT. It yields the protein CASRSIGTGGSPLHF.